The source of this T cell receptor beta chain is a study of CD8+ T cells in alopecia areata. V was pared by 3 bases and J by 0 bases, with 9 bases between. This CDR3 is built from 14 residues. Germline assignment: CDR1 GTSNPN and CDR2 SVGIG (reference sequence). The authors extracted RNA and reverse transcribed it into cDNA as the sequencing template. Profiled with immunoSEQ multiplex PCR; TCRdb holds only in-frame clones, not every one. The data show around 100,000 clones, about 59% seen once. As to treatment: oral pan-JAK inhibitor, 5-10 mg twice daily. The chain joins TRBV30 to TRBJ1-5, with D maybe TRBD1 (6 bases). The source of this sequence is a human donor with alopecia areata. This material consisted of CD8+ T cells sorted from blood, taken at week 24, from a patient treated with tofacitinib. The CDR3 DNA is TGTGCCTGGAGAACAGGGAATAGCAATCAGCCCCAGCATTTT. Amino acid sequence: CAWRTGNSNQPQHF.